The 24 T cell receptor beta chains below come from one sample, sequenced in a study of blood T cell repertoires in COVID-19. Profiled with immunoSEQ multiplex PCR; TCRdb holds only in-frame clones, not every one. In the table there are 100,000 to 150,000 clones, approximately 90% of which are singletons. The sample taken for sequencing was peripheral blood. The receptor source for this set is a human donor in a cohort sampled during active COVID-19.

The CDR3 coding sequence is TGTGCCATCACCCCGGGACAGGGATCGGCCGAGCAGTACTTC. Translation: CAITPGQGSAEQYF. V gene TRBV10-3 combines with J gene TRBJ2-7, with 9 bases that match TRBD1. The J segment lost 6 bases and the V segment lost 7 bases, leaving 10 bases of the junction unmatched. Germline CDR1 and CDR2: ENHRY and SYGVKD. The CDR3 consists of 14 residues.

The count of this clone is one. The J gene is TRBJ2-7, the V gene TRBV27; 8 bases are a match to TRBD2. V trimming: 8 bases; J trimming: 4 bases; junction bases outside the gene matches: 16. Germline CDR1 reads MNHEY; CDR2 reads SMNVEV (reference sequence). This CDR3 contains 16 residues. The CDR3 spells CASGNPGGVRGYEQYF. CDR3 sequence (DNA): TGTGCCAGCGGTAACCCGGGAGGGGTTCGTGGATACGAGCAGTACTTC.

The chain uses TRBV5-1 and TRBJ2-3; 9 bases are shared with TRBD1. Unmatched junction bases numbered 5, after V lost 2 bases and J lost 4 bases. The V gene's germline CDR1 is SGHRS and CDR2 YFSETQ. This CDR3 has 15 amino acids. CDR3 DNA sequence: TGCGCCAGCAGCTTTACAGGGGGCGAGGCAGATACGCAGTATTTT. It translates to CASSFTGGEADTQYF.

The chain is built from TRBV19 and TRBJ2-2, with 7 bases that match TRBD2. The CDR3 totals 16 residues. CDR1 is LNHDA and CDR2 is SQIVND in the germline V gene (reference sequence). Trimming removed 4 bases from V and 0 bases from J; junction bases left unmatched: 5. CDR3 residues: CASSTQAGSNTGELFF. DNA for the CDR3: TGTGCCAGTAGTACTCAAGCGGGGTCGAACACCGGGGAGCTGTTTTTT.

The rearrangement uses TRBV5-8 and TRBJ2-7; possibly TRBD2 for D (6 bases). The V end was cut by 3 bases, the J end by 3 bases, with 22 bases between. Germline V lookup: CDR1 SGHTS, CDR2 YDEGEE. The CDR3 is made up of 17 amino acids. CDR3 residues: CASSSSRDGGLIYEQYF. In DNA, the CDR3 is TGTGCCAGCAGCTCGTCACGGGACGGGGGATTGATCTACGAGCAGTACTTC.

CDR3 DNA sequence: TGTGCCAGCAGGGCCGGACTAGCGGGATCCGAGCAGTACTTC. Residues: CASRAGLAGSEQYF. The rearrangement joins TRBV11-2 to TRBJ2-7; TRBD2 agrees at 12 bases. This CDR3 spans 14 amino acids. After removal of 6 bases from V and 6 bases from J, the junction contained 6 bases not matched to a gene. The V gene's germline CDR1 is SGHAT and CDR2 FQNNGV.

The gene calls are TRBV11-2 and TRBJ2-1; D call uncertain. The length of the CDR3 is 15 residues. The V and J ends lost 4 bases and 5 bases respectively, with 15 bases between them. Germline V CDR1 and CDR2: SGHAT, FQNNGV. Here the CDR3 reads CASSYGSTSNNEQFF. The DNA for the CDR3 is TGTGCCAGCAGCTACGGGTCCACTTCCAACAATGAGCAGTTCTTC.

The chain couples TRBV5-5 to TRBJ1-4; perhaps TRBD1 as D (5 bases). The V and J ends lost 1 base and 2 bases respectively, with 9 bases between them. The germline CDR1 and CDR2 sequences are SGHKS and YYEKEE (reference sequence). The CDR3 consists of 15 residues. The CDR3 spells CASSLLGGTNEKLFF. CDR3 coding DNA: TGTGCCAGCAGCTTGTTGGGGGGTACTAATGAAAAACTGTTTTTT.

V gene TRBV2 combines with J gene TRBJ2-7; 8 bases align to TRBD1. There are 12 residues in the CDR3. From germline, CDR1 is SNHLY and CDR2 FYNNEI. Trimming removed 8 bases from V and 6 bases from J; junction bases left unmatched: 6. The CDR3 DNA sequence: TGTGCCAGCGCCCAACAGGGGGGCGAGCAGTACTTC. Translating gives CASAQQGGEQYF.

The gene calls are TRBV2 and TRBJ2-1, with 7 bases fitting TRBD2. V gave up 1 base and J gave up 5 bases; unmatched junction bases: 5. The CDR3 contains 15 residues. Germline values: CDR1 SNHLY, CDR2 FYNNEI. CDR3 nucleotides: TGTGCCAGCAGTGAAGTTCTGGGGGGGGACAATGAGCAGTTCTTC. Its protein product is CASSEVLGGDNEQFF.

V usage is TRBV6-5 and J usage is TRBJ1-5; no reliable D call. The ends were cut back, 4 bases at V and 0 bases at J, with 4 bases in the middle. The CDR3 contains 13 residues. The germline gives CDR1 MNHEY, CDR2 SVGAGI. The CDR3 DNA reads as TGTGCCAGCAGTTCGTATAGCAATCAGCCCCAGCATTTT. Encoded protein: CASSSYSNQPQHF.

This chain joins TRBV10-3 and TRBJ2-1; TRBD2 matches 8 bases. Trimming at V came to 4 bases and at J to 8 bases, leaving 13 bases not matched to a gene. The CDR3 is made up of 16 amino acids. CDR1 is ENHRY and CDR2 is SYGVKD in the germline V gene. DNA for the CDR3: TGTGCCATCAGTGGCACATTCGGGACTAGATTATATGAGCAGTTCTTC. This sequence encodes CAISGTFGTRLYEQFF.

The chain has TRBV7-2 and TRBJ2-3; TRBD1 agrees at 9 bases. CDR1 SGHTA and CDR2 FQGNSA come from the germline V gene. With 6 bases clipped from V and 4 bases from J, the junction kept 5 bases outside the gene matches. This CDR3 region has 14 residues. CDR3 in amino acids: CASSYRQGADTQYF. CDR3 bases: TGTGCCAGCAGTTACCGACAGGGGGCAGATACGCAGTATTTT.

For the CDR3, the DNA is TGTGCCAGCAGCCAAGAGCTTGGACAGGGAGGAGGCTACACCTTC. Its protein product is CASSQELGQGGGYTF. The chain joins TRBV3-1 (or the pseudogene TRBV3-2) to TRBJ1-2, with TRBD1 matching 8 bases. Germline V gives CDR1 LGHDT, CDR2 YNNKEL (reference sequence). With V trimmed by 0 bases and J by 8 bases, 8 bases remained unmatched. The CDR3 is 15 amino acids.

J is TRBJ2-1 and V is TRBV5-1; D remains unclear. Germline V gives CDR1 SGHRS, CDR2 YFSETQ. The V and J ends lost 0 bases and 9 bases respectively, with 10 bases between them. This CDR3 has 13 residues. The CDR3 is CASSLDLAGEQFF. The CDR3 nucleotides read TGCGCCAGCAGCTTGGACTTAGCCGGTGAGCAGTTCTTC.

V is TRBV16 and J is TRBJ2-1; D unclear. The CDR3 loop spans 13 amino acids. Deletions cut 4 bases from V and 5 bases from J, with 9 bases between. Germline V lookup: CDR1 KGHSY, CDR2 FQNENV. The CDR3 loop reads CASSLRRDNEQFF. The CDR3 coding sequence is TGTGCCAGCAGCCTTCGACGGGACAATGAGCAGTTCTTC.

The rearrangement uses TRBV18 and TRBJ2-1; the D gene is possibly TRBD2 (6 bases). CDR1 is KGHSH and CDR2 is LQKENI in the germline V gene. The CDR3 runs to 15 residues. The V and J ends lost 5 bases and 6 bases respectively, with 17 bases between them. The CDR3: CASSTMGGFRNEQFF. The CDR3 nucleotides read TGTGCCAGCTCAACCATGGGGGGTTTCCGCAATGAGCAGTTCTTC.

The V call is TRBV5-5, the J call TRBJ2-7; D might be TRBD1 (5 bases). The CDR3 consists of 15 residues. Germline lookup yields CDR1 SGHKS and CDR2 YYEKEE (reference sequence). Trimming pared 0 bases from V and 0 bases from J, leaving 10 bases between. The CDR3 reads CASSLVQASSYEQYF. The CDR3 DNA reads TGTGCCAGCAGCTTGGTACAGGCCAGCTCCTACGAGCAGTACTTC.

This clone was detected only a few times. The chain joins TRBV7-6 to TRBJ2-7; 10 bases are a match to TRBD1. This CDR3 region has 16 residues. The junction had 3 bases not matched to a gene; V was cut back by 0 bases and J by 1 base. CDR1 and CDR2 from the germline V gene are SGHVS and FNYEAQ. Written as DNA, the CDR3 is TGTGCCAGCAGCTTAGCCGGGGACAGGGGTTCCTACGAGCAGTACTTC. Protein: CASSLAGDRGSYEQYF.

V is TRBV10-3 and J is TRBJ1-2, with 8 positions matching TRBD1. Germline trimming cut 0 bases from V and 6 bases from J; bases unmatched to any gene: 3. Germline values: CDR1 ENHRY, CDR2 SYGVKD. This CDR3 spans 14 amino acids. The CDR3 here is CAISESNRGNGYTF. CDR3 sequence (DNA): TGTGCCATCAGTGAGTCTAACAGGGGGAATGGCTACACCTTC.

The V and J genes are TRBV7-9 and TRBJ2-5; weak D call: TRBD2 (6 bases). Trimming removed 3 bases at V and 4 bases at J, with 9 bases between. The CDR3 sequence is 13 residues long. Per germline, CDR1 SEHNR and CDR2 FQNEAQ (reference sequence). The CDR3 sequence is CASSLPGAETQYF. For the CDR3, the DNA is TGTGCCAGCAGCTTGCCGGGAGCAGAGACCCAGTACTTC. Supplemented by reference TRBV7-9 and TRBJ2-5, the full variable domain reads DTGVSQNPRHKITKRGQNVTFRCDPISEHNRLYWYRQTLGQGPEFLTYFQNEAQLEKSRLLSDRFSAERPKGSFSTLEIQRTEQGDSAMYLCASSLPGAETQYFGPGTRLLVL.

This chain joins TRBV2 and TRBJ2-7; weak D call: TRBD1 (5 bases). The CDR3 length is 14 residues. V lost 7 bases and J 5 bases, leaving 18 bases between the germline ends. CDR1 is SNHLY, CDR2 FYNNEI, per germline. The CDR3: CASKLQVSSDEQYF. The DNA of the CDR3 is TGTGCCAGCAAATTACAGGTTTCCTCAGACGAGCAGTACTTC.

A note on this clone: The junction departs from germline at one end; a sequencing error may be responsible. Within the sample, other DNA sequences also encode this same CDR3. The chain has TRBV7-7 and TRBJ2-2; 9 bases agree with TRBD2. The length of the CDR3 is 16 residues. The germline V gene encodes CDR1 SSHAT and CDR2 FNYEAQ (reference sequence). The chain's CDR3 is CASSPTGTSLAGELFF. DNA of the CDR3: TGTGCTAGCAGCCCGACCGGGACTAGCTTGGCCGGGGAGCTGTTTTTT.

The chain carries TRBV29-1 and TRBJ2-5; possible D gene TRBD2, 6 bases. V was trimmed by 1 base and J by 12 bases, leaving 30 bases between them. Germline V gene sequence: CDR1 SQVTM, CDR2 ANQGSEA. This CDR3 spans 17 amino acids. The CDR3 DNA sequence: TGCAGCGTTGAAGTTTTGGGAGGCTCCGGGACCCCGAAAATGGAGTACTTC. Translating it yields CSVEVLGGSGTPKMEYF.